This entry concerns a single T cell receptor beta chain. Its antigen is currently unknown. This sample is part of a study of cytomegalovirus exposure and HLA in healthy donors. The PCR had 60 Vbeta and 13 Jbeta primers. Some clones are missing from TCRdb's copy, which holds only in-frame ones; the method was immunoSEQ multiplex PCR. The table includes around 150,000 clones, roughly four fifths detected once. All donors participated as healthy donors of bone marrow. The study, taken as a whole, reports: Among the most significant clusters, several appeared linked to common viral pathogens in a later analysis. Data from an earlier analysis indicated that most TCR beta V segments were productive either about 87% or about 30% of the time.

This CDR3 spans 17 amino acids. Trimming stripped 1 base from V and 3 bases from J, with 14 bases between. Germline V lookup: CDR1 SGHTS, CDR2 YDEGEE. The sequenced material came from PBMCs. The source of this sequence is a young woman in good health and CMV-seronegative. This sequence joins TRBV5-8 and TRBJ2-6, with D unresolved. CDR3 sequence (DNA): TGTGCCAGCAGCTTGATGATCGGTGTTGTTGGGGCCAACGTCCTGACTTTC. As protein: CASSLMIGVVGANVLTF.